The clone carrying this TCR beta chain was detected once. These data come from a study of cytomegalovirus exposure and HLA in healthy donors. Deletions cut 3 bases from V and 5 bases from J, with 13 bases between. This CDR3 is 14 amino acids long. The germline CDR1 and CDR2 sequences are GTSNPN and SVGIG (reference sequence). Researchers ran the PCR with 60 Vbeta and 13 Jbeta primers. The method was immunoSEQ multiplex PCR; TCRdb's version includes in-frame clones alone and lacks a portion of them. The repertoire holds about 160,000 clones, about 82% seen once, with approximately 7% in the top ten. This receptor was identified in a woman aged 25 to 39 in good health and CMV-seropositive. The rearrangement uses TRBV30 and TRBJ1-4; D may be TRBD1 (6 bases). The sample taken for sequencing was PBMCs. CDR3 in amino acids: CAWSLGTNNEKLFF. The CDR3 region has the DNA TGTGCCTGGAGCCTCGGGACAAACAATGAAAAACTGTTTTTT. The full variable domain, completed using reference TRBV30 and TRBJ1-4, is SQTIHQWPATLVQPVGSPLSLECTVEGTSNPNLYWYRQAAGRGLQLLFYSVGIGQISSEVPQNLSASRPQDRQFILSSKKLLLSDSGFYLCAWSLGTNNEKLFFGSGTQLSVL.